Listed below are T cell receptor beta chains from one sample, sequenced in a study of T cell changes during pregnancy in multiple sclerosis. The method was immunoSEQ multiplex PCR; TCRdb's version includes in-frame clones alone and lacks a portion of them. The data hold roughly 30,000 clones, with 88% observed a single time. The specimen was CD4+ T cells from peripheral blood mononuclear cells, collected in the first trimester of pregnancy. These receptors were taken from a female donor in good health, enrolled as a control in a pregnancy study. Both conserved end residues are part of each CDR3. The order of the fields is clone size, J gene, V gene, D gene, CDR3 DNA, CDR3 protein. D genes are given only for firm matches. Size values are once, few and many counts, or a class for expanded clones, and some rows have none.

>NA|TRBJ2-3|TRBV2|TRBD2
TGTGCCAGCAACCTACGGGGGGGGGATACGCAGTATTTT
CASNLRGGDTQYF
>NA|TRBJ1-6|TRBV27|TRBD1
TGTGCCAGCAGTTTATCTGGGGACAGGGTTCACCACTTT
CASSLSGDRVHHF
>NA|TRBJ2-3|TRBV7-2|TRBD1
TGTGCCAGCAGCATGGCTAGCTGGACAGGGGTAATGGATACGCAGTATTTT
CASSMASWTGVMDTQYF
>once|TRBJ2-2|TRBV27|NA
TGTGCCAGCAGTCGGGGGGCGAACGGGGAGCTGTTTTTT
CASSRGANGELFF
>NA|TRBJ1-2|TRBV5-4|TRBD1
TGTGCCAGCAGCTTCGACAGGGGGCTCGGGTATGGCTACACCTTC
CASSFDRGLGYGYTF
>NA|TRBJ2-7|TRBV7-6|NA
TGTGCCAGCAGCCCGTTTTCGGAGAGCTCCGAGCAGTACTTC
CASSPFSESSEQYF
>NA|TRBJ1-4|TRBV25-1|NA
TGTGCCAGCAGTGAATATGAGGGAGGGTCAACTAATGAAAAACTGTTTTTT
CASSEYEGGSTNEKLFF
>NA|TRBJ2-5|TRBV15|TRBD2
TGTGCCACCAGCAGAGATCTAGCGGGGGGTATCCCAGAGACCCAGTACTTC
CATSRDLAGGIPETQYF
>once|TRBJ2-1|TRBV7-3|NA
TGTGCCAGCAGCCCCGGGGTGGGTGAGCAGTTCTTC
CASSPGVGEQFF
>NA|TRBJ2-1|TRBV19|TRBD1
TGTGCCAGTAGCAACCCAGGGGGCGCCTACAATGAGCAGTTCTTC
CASSNPGGAYNEQFF
>NA|TRBJ2-3|TRBV5-1|NA
TGCGCCAGCAGCTTACAGGGTGGAAGGGTAGATACGCAGTATTTT
CASSLQGGRVDTQYF
>NA|TRBJ1-2|TRBV10-3|TRBD1
TGTGCCATCAGTGAGGAGACAGGGGGCGGCGTTCATGGCTACACCTTC
CAISEETGGGVHGYTF
>NA|TRBJ2-3|TRBV15|NA
TGTGCCACCAGCAGAGAATTAAGCCGCACAGATACGCAGTATTTT
CATSRELSRTDTQYF
>NA|TRBJ2-3|TRBV27|NA
TGTGCCAGCAGTTTGGAGAGGGTAGAAGATACGCAGTATTTT
CASSLERVEDTQYF
>NA|TRBJ1-2|TRBV7-2|NA
TGTGCCAGCAGCTTAGGTGTGGGGCTAGATGGCTACACCTTC
CASSLGVGLDGYTF
>NA|TRBJ1-2|TRBV6-1|NA
TGTGCCAGCAGTGGCCTCACAACGGCGGGAAAGCGGGTCTATGGCTACACCTTC
CASSGLTTAGKRVYGYTF
>NA|TRBJ1-4|TRBV5-1|NA
TGCGCCAGCAGTTTGAAACAGGGAACTAATGAAAAACTGTTTTTT
CASSLKQGTNEKLFF
>NA|TRBJ1-5|TRBV15|NA
TGTGCCACCAGCCGCGGACAGACCAATCAGCCCCAGCATTTT
CATSRGQTNQPQHF
>NA|TRBJ1-1|TRBV5-5|TRBD1
TGTGCCAGCAGCTTACAGGGGGGGGTCACTGAAGCTTTCTTT
CASSLQGGVTEAFF
>NA|TRBJ1-1|TRBV30|NA
TGTGCCTGGAGTGTACAGGCGGGGACTGAAGCTTTCTTT
CAWSVQAGTEAFF
>NA|TRBJ2-5|TRBV13|NA
TGTGCCAGCAGCACGATCGCAGGGGGAGGAGAAGAGACCCAGTACTTC
CASSTIAGGGEETQYF
>NA|TRBJ2-7|TRBV30|NA
TGTGCCTGGAGTGTCCAGGGGACCTACGAGCAGTACTTC
CAWSVQGTYEQYF
>NA|TRBJ2-7|TRBV18|NA
TGTGCCAGCTCACCAGACTTGCATTCCTACGAGCAGTACTTC
CASSPDLHSYEQYF
>NA|TRBJ1-1|TRBV12-5|NA
TGTGCTAGTGGTTTGGTACCTCATCTTCGGACTGAAGCTTTCTTT
CASGLVPHLRTEAFF
>NA|TRBJ1-6|TRBV19|NA
TGTGCCAGTAGTACATGGACAGAAAATTCACCCCTCCACTTT
CASSTWTENSPLHF
>NA|TRBJ2-5|TRBV7-2|NA
TGTGCCAGCAGCTTACAGACTAGTGGAGAGACCCAGTACTTC
CASSLQTSGETQYF
>NA|TRBJ2-5|TRBV6-1|TRBD2
TGTGCCAGCACCGAGGGAGCGGGGGGACAAGAGACCCAGTACTTC
CASTEGAGGQETQYF
>NA|TRBJ2-1|TRBV6-4|TRBD1
TGTGCCAGCAGCCTAGAGGCCGGACAGGGATACAATGAGCAGTTCTTC
CASSLEAGQGYNEQFF
>NA|TRBJ1-3|TRBV7-2|NA
TGTGCCAGCAGCCTGGAGCGGGCCTCTGGAAACACCATATATTTT
CASSLERASGNTIYF
>NA|TRBJ2-1|TRBV7-2|TRBD2
TGTGCCAGCTCCGGGCTAGCGGGGGGCCCCGTCTACAATGAGCAGTTCTTC
CASSGLAGGPVYNEQFF
>NA|TRBJ2-2|TRBV6-4|NA
TGTGCCAGCAGTGGGCAGGGGCGCACCGGGGAGCTGTTTTTT
CASSGQGRTGELFF
>NA|TRBJ2-1|TRBV4-3|TRBD2
TGCGCCAGCAGCCAAGAAGGTGCGGGGGGGAAGCAGTTCTTC
CASSQEGAGGKQFF
>once|TRBJ1-6|TRBV11-1|TRBD1
TGTGCCAGCAGCTCCCTCGGGACAGGGGGATATAATTCACCCCTCCACTTT
CASSSLGTGGYNSPLHF
>few|TRBJ2-4|TRBV29-1|NA
TGCAGCGGGCACACCGGGAGAACCAAAAACATTCAGTACTTC
CSGHTGRTKNIQYF
>NA|TRBJ2-1|TRBV7-3|TRBD2
TGTGCCAGCAGCAAAGCGGGAAAGAACAATGAGCAGTTCTTC
CASSKAGKNNEQFF
>NA|TRBJ2-2|TRBV30|NA
TGTGCCTGGAGCGCGTGGGAGGGGGGCACCGGGGAGCTGTTTTTT
CAWSAWEGGTGELFF
>NA|TRBJ2-5|TRBV2|TRBD2
TGTGCCAGCAGGGGGAGGGTCAGAGCAAAAGAGACCCAGTACTTC
CASRGRVRAKETQYF
>NA|TRBJ2-5|TRBV4-2|TRBD2
TGTGCCAGCAGGGCCGGGACTAGCGGGCAAAGCCAAGAGACCCAGTACTTC
CASRAGTSGQSQETQYF
>NA|TRBJ2-5|TRBV7-2|NA
TGTGCCAGCAGCCCACTAGCAATCCAGCAGTACTTC
CASSPLAIQQYF
>NA|TRBJ2-7|TRBV11-3|TRBD2
TGTGCCAGCAGCTTAGGGCCAACGCGGGGGAAATACGAGCAGTACTTC
CASSLGPTRGKYEQYF
>NA|TRBJ1-5|TRBV15|TRBD1
TGTGCCACCAGCAGAGGGACAGGGGGCGGTCAGCCCCAGCATTTT
CATSRGTGGGQPQHF
>NA|TRBJ1-1|TRBV5-4|NA
TGTGCCAGCAGCGATAAAGGGGGCACTGAAGCTTTCTTT
CASSDKGGTEAFF
>NA|TRBJ2-5|TRBV7-2|NA
TGTGCCAGCAGCTTAGTGGGAGGACCGCAAGAGACCCAGTACTTC
CASSLVGGPQETQYF
>NA|TRBJ1-1|TRBV6-6|NA
TGTGCCAGCAGTTACCTGGGGCCGCTAAATGTGGCTGAAGCTTTCTTT
CASSYLGPLNVAEAFF
>NA|TRBJ2-3|TRBV9|TRBD2
TGTGCCAGCGGGCGGGGGACGGATACGCAGTATTTT
CASGRGTDTQYF
>NA|TRBJ2-1|TRBV9|NA
TGTGCCAGCAGCGTAGAACGGGGTTCCAATGATGAGCAGTTCTTC
CASSVERGSNDEQFF
>few|TRBJ1-4|TRBV4-3|TRBD1
TGCGCCAGCAGCTCTCGGACAGGGGAGGATGAAAAACTGTTTTTT
CASSSRTGEDEKLFF
>NA|TRBJ1-5|TRBV5-8|NA
TGTGCCAGCAGCTTTTCGGGACTTAGCAATCAGCCCCAGCATTTT
CASSFSGLSNQPQHF
>few|TRBJ1-5|TRBV2|NA
TGTGCCAGCGCAACAGGGAACGATCAGCCCCAGCATTTT
CASATGNDQPQHF
>NA|TRBJ1-2|TRBV6-1|NA
TGTGCCAGCAGTGAACCCCGAACCGCGGGCTATGGCTACACCTTC
CASSEPRTAGYGYTF
>NA|TRBJ1-1|TRBV11-2|TRBD1
TGTGCCAGCAGCGGAACAGGGGGAACTGAAGCTTTCTTT
CASSGTGGTEAFF
>NA|TRBJ1-2|TRBV27|TRBD1
TGTGCCAGCAGTTTGGGCAGGGGGTTCGGCAACTATGGCTACACCTTC
CASSLGRGFGNYGYTF
>NA|TRBJ2-1|TRBV7-3|TRBD2
TGTGCCAGCAGCTTAATGTCTAGCGGGGGCTACAATGAGCAGTTCTTC
CASSLMSSGGYNEQFF
>NA|TRBJ1-3|TRBV4-1|NA
TGCGCCAGCAGCCAAGTCAGCTCTGGAAACACCATATATTTT
CASSQVSSGNTIYF
>NA|TRBJ2-1|TRBV7-3|TRBD2
TGTGCCAGCAGCTTGGGACTAGCGATAAATGAGCAGTTCTTC
CASSLGLAINEQFF
>NA|TRBJ1-1|TRBV7-2|NA
TGTGCCAGCAGCCCACGTAGCCTGTCCGGGACTGAAGCTTTCTTT
CASSPRSLSGTEAFF
>NA|TRBJ2-3|TRBV2|NA
TGTGCCAGCACCCTCATAACGGGAACAGATACGCAGTATTTT
CASTLITGTDTQYF
>once|TRBJ2-3|TRBV9|NA
TGTGCCAGCAGCGGAGCTGGAGCCGCAGATACGCAGTATTTT
CASSGAGAADTQYF
>NA|TRBJ1-4|TRBV11-2|TRBD1
TGTGCCAGCAGCTTATCTACAGGGGGGAGAGAAAAACTGTTTTTT
CASSLSTGGREKLFF